Here is one T cell receptor (beta chain) with its context. Via MiXCR, TCRdb re-called the PCR reads, giving one row per CDR3 protein. This sample has under 95,000 distinct CDR3 sequences, with 45% to 50% found just once. The ends were cut back, 4 bases at V and 4 bases at J, with 24 bases in the middle. This CDR3 contains 17 residues. CDR1 is SGHRS, CDR2 YFSETQ, per germline. The data stem from a study of CDR3 diversity in severe acne. What was sequenced was blood. The chain employs TRBV5-1 and TRBJ2-7; a possible D gene is TRBD1 (5 bases). The TCR comes from a male donor in good health, serving as a control. The CDR3 sequence: CASSPRPGHGFGYEQYF. The CDR3 bases are TGCGCCAGCAGCCCGCGACCAGGACACGGGTTTGGGTACGAGCAGTACTTC. Full variable domain (missing parts from reference TRBV5-1 and TRBJ2-7): KAGVTQTPRYLIKTRGQQVTLSCSPISGHRSVSWYQQTPGQGLQFLFEYFSETQRNKGNFPGRFSGRQFSNSRSEMNVSTLELGDSALYLCASSPRPGHGFGYEQYFGPGTRLTVT.